This TCR beta chain was identified in a study of response to subunit inactivated influenza vaccine. Regarding the study as a whole: New T cells are recruited in small numbers by each seasonal influenza vaccination, according to the authors' suggestion.

TCRdb re-derived calls from the RT-PCR reads in MiXCR, one entry per CDR3 protein. The table records about 530,000 distinct CDR3 sequences, about 12% of them present only once. This clonotype was seen ten or more times. No antigen is known for it. The CDR3 length is 12 residues. V was pared by 5 bases and J by 6 bases, with 11 bases between. The genes are TRBV12-3 or TRBV12-4 and TRBJ2-7; D is unclear. This clonotype was obtained from a man over 45 who received an inactivated influenza vaccine. Sequenced material: PBMCs from blood, taken on the day of vaccination. The CDR3 bases are TGTGCCAGCAGTCCCGAATTTAGCGAGCAGTACTTC. Encoded protein: CASSPEFSEQYF.